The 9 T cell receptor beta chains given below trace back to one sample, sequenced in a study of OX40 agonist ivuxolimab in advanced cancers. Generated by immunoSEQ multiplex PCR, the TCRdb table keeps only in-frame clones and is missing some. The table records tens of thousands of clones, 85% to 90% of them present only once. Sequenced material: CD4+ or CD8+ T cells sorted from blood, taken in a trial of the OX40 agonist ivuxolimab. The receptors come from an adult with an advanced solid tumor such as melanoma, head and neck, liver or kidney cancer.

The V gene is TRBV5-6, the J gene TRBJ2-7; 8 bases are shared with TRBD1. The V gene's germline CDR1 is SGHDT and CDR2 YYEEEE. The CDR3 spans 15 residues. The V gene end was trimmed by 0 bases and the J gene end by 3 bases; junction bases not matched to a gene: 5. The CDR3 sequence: CASSLAGTGGYEQYF. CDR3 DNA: TGTGCCAGCAGCTTGGCCGGCACAGGGGGCTACGAGCAGTACTTC.

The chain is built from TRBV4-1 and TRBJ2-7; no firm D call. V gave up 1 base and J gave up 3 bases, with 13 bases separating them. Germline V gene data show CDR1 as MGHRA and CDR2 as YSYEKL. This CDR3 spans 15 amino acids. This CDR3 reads CASSQVPSKGYEQYF. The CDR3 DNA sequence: TGCGCCAGCAGCCAAGTCCCTTCCAAGGGCTACGAGCAGTACTTC.

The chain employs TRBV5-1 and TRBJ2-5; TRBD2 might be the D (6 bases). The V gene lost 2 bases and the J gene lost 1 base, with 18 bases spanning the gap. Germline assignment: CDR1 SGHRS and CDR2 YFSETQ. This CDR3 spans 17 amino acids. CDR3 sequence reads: CASSLSLLGGSQETQYF. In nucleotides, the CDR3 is TGCGCCAGCAGCTTATCTCTCCTCGGGGGTAGCCAAGAGACCCAGTACTTC.

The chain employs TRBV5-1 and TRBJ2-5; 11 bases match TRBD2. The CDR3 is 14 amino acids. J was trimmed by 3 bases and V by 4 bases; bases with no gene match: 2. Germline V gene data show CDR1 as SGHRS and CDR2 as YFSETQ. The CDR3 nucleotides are TGCGCCAGCAGCCTGACTAGCGGGAAAGAGACCCAGTACTTC. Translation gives CASSLTSGKETQYF.

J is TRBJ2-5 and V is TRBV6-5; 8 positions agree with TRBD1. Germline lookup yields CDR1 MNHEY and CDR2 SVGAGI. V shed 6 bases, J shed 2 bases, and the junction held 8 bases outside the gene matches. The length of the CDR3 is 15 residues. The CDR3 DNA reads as TGTGCCAGCAGCCCCGGGGACAGGCGGCAAGAGACCCAGTACTTC. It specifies CASSPGDRRQETQYF.

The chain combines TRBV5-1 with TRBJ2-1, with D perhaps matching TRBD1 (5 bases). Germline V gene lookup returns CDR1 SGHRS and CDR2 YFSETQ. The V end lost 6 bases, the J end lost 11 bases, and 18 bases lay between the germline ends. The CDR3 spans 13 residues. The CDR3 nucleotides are TGCGCCAGCAATGGGTTGACAGACCGTCAGCAGTTCTTC. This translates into CASNGLTDRQQFF. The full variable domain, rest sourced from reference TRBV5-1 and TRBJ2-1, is KAGVTQTPRYLIKTRGQQVTLSCSPISGHRSVSWYQQTPGQGLQFLFEYFSETQRNKGNFPGRFSGRQFSNSRSEMNVSTLELGDSALYLCASNGLTDRQQFFGPGTRLTVL.

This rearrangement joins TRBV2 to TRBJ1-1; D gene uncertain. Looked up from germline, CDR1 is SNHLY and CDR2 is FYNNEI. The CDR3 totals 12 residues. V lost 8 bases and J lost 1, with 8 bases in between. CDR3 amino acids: CASAEGNTEAFF. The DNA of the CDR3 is TGTGCCAGCGCGGAGGGGAACACTGAAGCTTTCTTT.

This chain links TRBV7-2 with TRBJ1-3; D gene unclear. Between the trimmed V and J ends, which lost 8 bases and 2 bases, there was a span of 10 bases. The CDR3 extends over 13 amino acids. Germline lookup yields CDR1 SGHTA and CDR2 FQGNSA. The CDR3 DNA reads TGTGCCAGCTCGTCGGCAGCTGGAAACACCATATATTTT. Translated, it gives CASSSAAGNTIYF.

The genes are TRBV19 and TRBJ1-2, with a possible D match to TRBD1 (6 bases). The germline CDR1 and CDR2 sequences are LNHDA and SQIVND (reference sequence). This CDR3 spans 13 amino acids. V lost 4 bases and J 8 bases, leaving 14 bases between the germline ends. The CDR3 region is CASSKTGKEGYTF. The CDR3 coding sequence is TGTGCCAGTAGTAAAACAGGGAAGGAGGGCTACACCTTC.